The entry that follows covers one TCR beta chain sequence. This record belongs to a study of blood T cell repertoires in COVID-19. The data were produced by immunoSEQ multiplex PCR, yet TCRdb's version contains in-frame clones alone and is incomplete. The repertoire includes approximately 89,000 clones, around four fifths of them detected once, and roughly 10% sits in the top ten. This receptor was identified in a woman in her 70s with active or convalescent COVID-19. The specimen sequenced was peripheral blood.

CDR3 DNA sequence: TGTGCCAGCAGCCGAGACCCCCGGAGATCTGGGGCCAACGTCCTGACTTTC. Amino acids: CASSRDPRRSGANVLTF. The gene calls are TRBV5-6 and TRBJ2-6; D is undetermined. V was trimmed by 4 bases and J by 1 base, leaving 15 bases between them. Germline V lookup: CDR1 SGHDT, CDR2 YYEEEE. The CDR3 totals 17 residues.